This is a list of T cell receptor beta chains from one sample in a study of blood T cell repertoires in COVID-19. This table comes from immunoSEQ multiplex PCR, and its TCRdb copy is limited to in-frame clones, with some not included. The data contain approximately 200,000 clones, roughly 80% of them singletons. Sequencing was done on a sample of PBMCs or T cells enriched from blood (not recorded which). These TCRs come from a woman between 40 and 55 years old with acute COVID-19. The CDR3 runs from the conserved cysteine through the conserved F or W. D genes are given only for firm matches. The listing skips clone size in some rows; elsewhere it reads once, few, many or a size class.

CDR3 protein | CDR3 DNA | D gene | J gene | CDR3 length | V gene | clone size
CASSFFGGLAGKSSYNEQFF | TGCGCCAGCAGCTTTTTCGGTGGTCTAGCGGGGAAGAGCTCCTACAATGAGCAGTTCTTC | TRBD2 | TRBJ2-1 | 20 | TRBV5-1 | few
CASSSPGSVGYTF | TGTGCCAGCAGCTCTCCAGGGTCGGTTGGCTACACCTTC | NA | TRBJ1-2 | 13 | TRBV7-3 | NA
CASSLSGSSEQYF | TGTGCCAGCAGCCTAAGTGGATCTAGCGAGCAGTACTTC | NA | TRBJ2-7 | 13 | TRBV5-4 | NA
CASSAGTSRYNEQFF | TGTGCCAGCAGCGCGGGGACTAGTCGCTACAATGAGCAGTTCTTC | TRBD2 | TRBJ2-1 | 15 | TRBV7-3 | few
CASSQENRQGNSPLHF | TGCGCCAGCAGCCAAGAGAATCGGCAGGGGAATTCACCCCTCCACTTT | NA | TRBJ1-6 | 16 | TRBV4-3 | NA
CASSQEGTDYNEQFF | TGTGCCAGCAGCCAAGAGGGGACTGATTACAATGAGCAGTTCTTC | NA | TRBJ2-1 | 15 | TRBV3-1/TRBV3-2 | NA
CATSRPAGQGSYEQYF | TGTGCCACCAGCAGACCCGCCGGACAGGGATCCTACGAGCAGTACTTC | TRBD1 | TRBJ2-7 | 16 | TRBV15 | NA
CASSLAGTANSPLHF | TGTGCCAGCAGCTTGGCCGGGACAGCAAATTCACCCCTCCACTTT | TRBD1 | TRBJ1-6 | 15 | TRBV5-5 | NA
CASSSAGLLTQYF | TGTGCCAGCAGCTCCGCGGGGCTGCTTACGCAGTATTTT | NA | TRBJ2-3 | 13 | TRBV7-3 | NA
CAWTKQGYGYTF | TGTGCCTGGACAAAACAGGGATACGGCTACACCTTC | NA | TRBJ1-2 | 12 | TRBV30 | NA
CASSLPGVGQPQHF | TGTGCCAGCAGCTTACCCGGGGTCGGTCAGCCCCAGCATTTT | NA | TRBJ1-5 | 14 | TRBV7-9 | NA
CAWIDRGLSSGNTIYF | TGTGCCTGGATTGACAGGGGTCTTAGCTCTGGAAACACCATATATTTT | TRBD1 | TRBJ1-3 | 16 | TRBV30 | NA
CASSKKQQGWEPQHF | TGCGCCAGCAGCAAAAAACAACAGGGTTGGGAGCCCCAGCATTTT | NA | TRBJ1-5 | 15 | TRBV10-1 | NA
CASSYQLNTEAFF | TGTGCCAGCAGCTATCAGTTAAACACTGAAGCTTTCTTT | NA | TRBJ1-1 | 13 | TRBV5-8 | NA
CASSPDGGANTEAFF | TGTGCCAGCAGCCCGGATGGGGGCGCGAACACTGAAGCTTTCTTT | NA | TRBJ1-1 | 15 | TRBV7-3 | once
CASSLLASGSANTGELFF | TGCGCCAGCAGCTTGTTGGCTAGCGGGTCCGCGAACACCGGGGAGCTGTTTTTT | TRBD2 | TRBJ2-2 | 18 | TRBV5-1 | NA
CASTWGGLNEQFF | TGTGCCAGCACCTGGGGGGGGCTAAATGAGCAGTTCTTC | NA | TRBJ2-1 | 13 | TRBV28 | NA
CASSLMWAGETQYF | TGTGCCAGCAGCTTAATGTGGGCGGGGGAGACCCAGTACTTC | NA | TRBJ2-5 | 14 | TRBV11-2 | NA
CASSVGGLAGRRDTQYF | TGTGCCAGCAGCGTAGGCGGTCTAGCGGGAAGACGAGATACGCAGTATTTT | TRBD2 | TRBJ2-3 | 17 | TRBV9 | NA
CASSPTESSTNEKLFF | TGTGCCAGCAGTCCGACTGAAAGTTCAACTAATGAAAAACTGTTTTTT | NA | TRBJ1-4 | 16 | TRBV27 | NA
CASRDPRGLNTEAFF | TGTGCCAGTAGGGACCCCAGGGGGTTGAACACTGAAGCTTTCTTT | TRBD1 | TRBJ1-1 | 15 | TRBV19 | few
CASSLNGGRTGELFF | TGTGCCAGCAGTTTAAACGGGGGAAGGACCGGGGAGCTGTTTTTT | NA | TRBJ2-2 | 15 | TRBV28 | once
CASSYYYQETQYF | TGTGCCAGCAGTTACTACTACCAAGAGACCCAGTACTTC | NA | TRBJ2-5 | 13 | TRBV6-2/TRBV6-3 | NA
CASSLGGTPPDEQFF | TGTGCCAGCAGCTTGGGGGGGACTCCACCGGACGAGCAGTTCTTC | NA | TRBJ2-1 | 15 | TRBV5-6 | NA
CASSPTGFQPQHF | TGTGCCAGTAGTCCCACAGGGTTTCAGCCCCAGCATTTT | NA | TRBJ1-5 | 13 | TRBV19 | NA
CASSPTHRGDGYTF | TGTGCCAGCAGCCCCACCCACCGGGGGGACGGCTACACCTTC | NA | TRBJ1-2 | 14 | TRBV9 | NA
CASRFTAGEYEQYF | TGCGCCAGCAGATTCACAGCGGGAGAATACGAGCAGTACTTC | TRBD2 | TRBJ2-7 | 14 | TRBV5-1 | few
CASSSITGGAFF | TGTGCCAGCAGTTCAATTACAGGGGGAGCTTTCTTT | TRBD1 | TRBJ1-1 | 12 | TRBV12-3/TRBV12-4 | NA
CASTRGQGRVNTEAFF | TGTGCCAGCACCCGGGGACAGGGCAGGGTGAACACTGAAGCTTTCTTT | TRBD1 | TRBJ1-1 | 16 | TRBV2 | NA
CASSERRGAGETQYF | TGTGCCAGCAGTGAACGGCGGGGGGCCGGAGAGACCCAGTACTTC | TRBD2 | TRBJ2-5 | 15 | TRBV2 | NA
CASSISGTAYGYTF | TGTGCCAGCAGCATATCCGGGACAGCTTATGGCTACACCTTC | TRBD1 | TRBJ1-2 | 14 | TRBV7-8 | NA
CASSLTGSDYGYTF | TGTGCCAGCAGTTTGACAGGGAGTGACTATGGCTACACCTTC | TRBD1 | TRBJ1-2 | 14 | TRBV28 | NA
CASSDAGFGSGNTIYF | TGTGCCAGCAGTGATGCGGGGTTTGGGTCTGGAAACACCATATATTTT | NA | TRBJ1-3 | 16 | TRBV2 | NA
CASSQSTTVNEKLFF | TGTGCCAGCAGCCAATCTACGACAGTTAATGAAAAACTGTTTTTT | NA | TRBJ1-4 | 15 | TRBV3-1/TRBV3-2 | NA
CASSPQGSYGYTF | TGTGCCAGCAGCCCACAGGGGAGCTATGGCTACACCTTC | TRBD1 | TRBJ1-2 | 13 | TRBV14 | NA
CASSQGGGQETQYF | TGTGCCAGCAGCCAAGGGGGGGGTCAAGAGACCCAGTACTTC | TRBD2 | TRBJ2-5 | 14 | TRBV3-1/TRBV3-2 | once
CASSIAVSQETQYF | TGTGCCAGTAGTATCGCGGTATCCCAAGAGACCCAGTACTTC | NA | TRBJ2-5 | 14 | TRBV19 | NA
CASSQDWRTGGSSFGNTIYF | TGTGCCAGCAGCCAAGATTGGAGAACAGGGGGTTCAAGTTTTGGAAACACCATATATTTT | TRBD1 | TRBJ1-3 | 20 | TRBV3-1/TRBV3-2 | NA
CASQQGTSGNTIYF | TGTGCCAGCCAACAGGGGACCTCTGGAAACACCATATATTTT | TRBD1 | TRBJ1-3 | 14 | TRBV7-9 | once
CASGFRLGSGGPRQPQHF | TGTGCTAGTGGTTTCAGGCTAGGGTCGGGGGGGCCTCGGCAGCCCCAGCATTTT | NA | TRBJ1-5 | 18 | TRBV12-5 | NA
CATSRARQIYGYTF | TGTGCCACCAGCAGAGCGAGGCAGATCTATGGCTACACCTTC | NA | TRBJ1-2 | 14 | TRBV15 | NA
CASRVTSGSYNEQFF | TGTGCCAGCAGGGTTACTAGCGGGTCCTACAATGAGCAGTTCTTC | TRBD2 | TRBJ2-1 | 15 | TRBV2 | NA
CASSPIIAGSSYNEQFF | TGTGCCAGCTCACCCATCATAGCGGGGAGCTCCTACAATGAGCAGTTCTTC | TRBD2 | TRBJ2-1 | 17 | TRBV18 | NA
CASSVGATQGYYEQYF | TGTGCCAGCAGCGTAGGTGCTACCCAGGGGTACTACGAGCAGTACTTC | NA | TRBJ2-7 | 16 | TRBV9 | NA
CATSDFGRDEQYF | TGTGCCACCAGTGATTTTGGTCGGGACGAGCAGTACTTC | NA | TRBJ2-7 | 13 | TRBV24-1 | few
CASSLGANTGELFF | TGCGCCAGCAGCTTGGGAGCGAACACCGGGGAGCTGTTTTTT | NA | TRBJ2-2 | 14 | TRBV5-1 | NA
CAWRRIGGRSDTQYF | TGTGCCTGGAGGAGGATCGGGGGGAGGTCAGATACGCAGTATTTT | TRBD2 | TRBJ2-3 | 15 | TRBV30 | NA
CASSLDRYEQYF | TGTGCCAGCAGCTTGGACAGGTACGAGCAGTACTTC | NA | TRBJ2-7 | 12 | TRBV5-4 | once
CASSYRGLNSNQPQHF | TGTGCCAGCAGTTACAGGGGGTTGAATAGCAATCAGCCCCAGCATTTT | NA | TRBJ1-5 | 16 | TRBV6-7 | once